Shown below are 32 T cell receptor beta chains from a single sample sequenced in a study of blood T cell repertoires in COVID-19. The protocol was immunoSEQ multiplex PCR, while the TCRdb copy is restricted to in-frame clones and leaves out a portion. The sample has around 100,000 clones, 80% to 95% seen once. What was sequenced was peripheral blood. The receptor set was obtained from a man in his late teens or twenties with COVID-19, enrolled during active disease.

V usage is TRBV7-9 and J usage is TRBJ2-7; D gene ambiguous. This CDR3 spans 14 amino acids. V shed 0 bases and J shed 4 bases, with 10 bases lying between them. Germline CDR1 is SEHNR and CDR2 is FQNEAQ (reference sequence). In DNA form, the CDR3 reads TGTGCCAGCAGCTTAGCAATCTCCCGTTACGAGCAGTACTTC. Protein: CASSLAISRYEQYF.

The CDR3 nucleotides are TGCGCCAGCAGCCCTCGACAGGGCGACGACACTGAAGCTTTCTTT. It codes for CASSPRQGDDTEAFF. The V call is TRBV5-1, the J call TRBJ1-1; the match to TRBD1 covers 7 bases. This CDR3 has 15 amino acids. After removal of 4 bases from V and 3 bases from J, the junction contained 9 bases not matched to a gene. Per the germline V gene, CDR1 is SGHRS and CDR2 is YFSETQ.

This clone was observed a few times. This sequence joins TRBV6-4 and TRBJ2-3, with 8 bases fitting TRBD2. The CDR3 has 16 residues. Looked up from germline, CDR1 is MRHNA and CDR2 is SNTAGT. The ends lost 0 bases at V and 2 bases at J; junction bases unmatched: 4. CDR3 residues: CASSDSASGHTDTQYF. The CDR3 coding sequence is TGTGCCAGCAGTGACTCGGCTAGCGGGCACACAGATACGCAGTATTTT.

This chain's CDR3 is CASSLKGPTGGLREPQHF. In DNA form, the CDR3 reads TGTGCCAGCAGTTTAAAAGGACCGACAGGGGGGCTTCGGGAGCCCCAGCATTTT. This sequence joins TRBV27 and TRBJ1-5; 9 bases are shared with TRBD1. The CDR3 extends over 18 amino acids. Germline loops: CDR1 MNHEY, CDR2 SMNVEV (reference sequence). V lost 2 bases and J lost 8; bases outside the gene matches: 16.

The chain uses TRBV4-2 and TRBJ2-1; 9 nucleotides line up with TRBD2. The germline gives CDR1 LGHNA, CDR2 YNFKEQ. The CDR3 is 18 amino acids. Trimming at V came to 4 bases and at J to 0 bases, leaving 10 bases not matched to a gene. This CDR3 is CASSLSTSGSDSYNEQFF. The CDR3 coding sequence is TGTGCCAGCAGCCTTTCAACTAGCGGGTCCGACTCCTACAATGAGCAGTTCTTC.

This sequence joins TRBV28 and TRBJ1-2; 9 bases are shared with TRBD1. This CDR3 spans 15 amino acids. V was pared by 3 bases and J by 0 bases, with 2 bases of the junction left unmatched. Per the germline V gene, CDR1 is MDHEN and CDR2 is SYDVKM. In DNA form, the CDR3 reads TGTGCCAGCAGTTTGGGGACAGGGTCTAACTATGGCTACACCTTC. Protein product: CASSLGTGSNYGYTF.

V is TRBV30 and J is TRBJ1-2, with D tentatively TRBD1 (6 bases). Trimming stripped 2 bases from V and 0 bases from J, with 19 bases between. Germline CDR1 reads GTSNPN; CDR2 reads SVGIG (reference sequence). CDR3 length equals 17 residues. The CDR3 nucleotides read TGTGCCTGGAGTACTACAGGGAAACCGATAGCTAACTATGGCTACACCTTC. Residues: CAWSTTGKPIANYGYTF.

This clone was seen only a few times. The V and J genes are TRBV9 and TRBJ2-2; 9 positions agree with TRBD1. V shed 3 bases, J shed 4 bases, and the junction held 10 bases outside the gene matches. The CDR3 contains 17 residues. Germline-derived CDR1 and CDR2 are SGDLS and YYNGEE. The CDR3 DNA reads TGTGCCAGCAGCGCCCTCGCCGGGACAGGGATCACCGGGGAGCTGTTTTTT. It specifies CASSALAGTGITGELFF.

The chain employs TRBV5-8 and TRBJ2-5, with 11 bases fitting TRBD2. Germline loops: CDR1 SGHTS, CDR2 YDEGEE. The V and J ends lost 4 bases and 1 base, in that order; junction bases with no gene match: 6. The CDR3 runs 16 residues. As DNA, the CDR3 is TGTGCCAGCAGCGGAAGACTAGCGGGGATCCAAGAGACCCAGTACTTC. Translation gives CASSGRLAGIQETQYF.

In its sample, this clone was seen once. The V call is TRBV7-8, the J call TRBJ2-7; 9 positions match TRBD1. The CDR3 loop spans 15 amino acids. The ends lost 1 base at V and 4 bases at J; junction bases unmatched: 5. The germline V gene has CDR1 SGHVS and CDR2 FQNEAQ. As DNA, the CDR3 is TGTGCCAGCAGCTTAGACCCGGGACAGGGTTACGAGCAGTACTTC. Its translation: CASSLDPGQGYEQYF.

CDR3: CASKAGTYNEQFF. DNA for the CDR3: TGTGCCAGCAAGGCGGGAACATACAATGAGCAGTTCTTC. V usage is TRBV27 and J usage is TRBJ2-1; a weak D match, TRBD2 (6 bases). Per the germline V gene, CDR1 is MNHEY and CDR2 is SMNVEV (reference sequence). The CDR3 length is 13 residues. V lost 7 bases, J lost 4 bases, and 11 bases lay in between.

The CDR3 DNA sequence: TGTGCCAGCAGTGAGACTAGCACCGGGGAGCTGTTTTTT. Translating gives CASSETSTGELFF. The V and J genes are TRBV6-4 and TRBJ2-2, with TRBD2 as a possible D gene (6 bases). Germline CDR1 reads MRHNA; CDR2 reads SNTAGT. The V end lost 3 bases, the J end lost 4 bases, and 6 bases lay between the germline ends. The CDR3 loop spans 13 amino acids.

This chain joins TRBV2 and TRBJ1-6, with 7 positions matching TRBD1. This CDR3 is built from 17 residues. CDR1 SNHLY and CDR2 FYNNEI come from the germline V gene. Trimming cost V 7 bases and J 1 base; bases outside gene matches: 10. The CDR3 coding sequence is TGTGCCAGCAATATAAGGACAGGACGGTCCTATAATTCACCCCTCCACTTT. It codes for CASNIRTGRSYNSPLHF.

The rearrangement links TRBV4-2 to TRBJ1-6; perhaps TRBD1 as D (6 bases). Germline V gene data show CDR1 as LGHNA and CDR2 as YNFKEQ. This CDR3 has 17 amino acids. V lost 4 bases and J lost 5, with 18 bases in between. The CDR3 loop is CASSRQAVAGNNSPLHF. As DNA, the CDR3 is TGTGCCAGCAGCCGACAGGCCGTGGCTGGGAATAATTCACCCCTCCACTTT.

The chain uses TRBV4-1 and TRBJ2-1; 10 nucleotides agree with TRBD2. This CDR3 has 14 amino acids. V was clipped by 3 bases and J by 5 bases; unmatched bases: 1. The V gene's germline CDR1 is MGHRA and CDR2 YSYEKL. The CDR3 sequence: CASSHTSGDNEQFF. The CDR3 nucleotides read TGCGCCAGCAGCCATACTAGCGGGGACAATGAGCAGTTCTTC.

The rearrangement links TRBV27 to TRBJ2-7; D gene unclear. Germline V lookup: CDR1 MNHEY, CDR2 SMNVEV (reference sequence). This CDR3 contains 18 residues. Trimming shortened V by 1 base and J by 0 bases, and 19 bases separated the two germline ends. In DNA form, the CDR3 reads TGTGCCAGCAGTTTATACGGCATAGCAGACGGCGGCTCCTACGAGCAGTACTTC. Its translation: CASSLYGIADGGSYEQYF.

This chain joins TRBV7-9 and TRBJ2-2, with 7 bases matching TRBD1. The CDR3 has 15 amino acids. CDR1 and CDR2 (germline): SEHNR, FQNEAQ (reference sequence). The junction had 7 bases not matched to a gene; V was cut back by 7 bases and J by 2 bases. In DNA form, the CDR3 reads TGTGCCAGCAACGCAGACAGGGCTAACACCGGGGAGCTGTTTTTT. Translated, it gives CASNADRANTGELFF.

This rearrangement joins TRBV11-2 to TRBJ2-5; TRBD2 matches 16 bases. Losses at the gene ends were 5 bases for V and 5 bases for J; bases not matched to a gene: 8. The CDR3 consists of 17 residues. Germline CDR1 reads SGHAT; CDR2 reads FQNNGV. The CDR3: CASSMGLAGGSGETQYF. The CDR3 DNA follows: TGTGCCAGCAGCATGGGACTAGCGGGAGGGTCGGGGGAGACCCAGTACTTC.

The rearrangement links TRBV9 to TRBJ2-2; D possibly corresponds to TRBD2 (5 bases). V lost 0 bases and J lost 4, with 13 bases in between. There are 16 residues in the CDR3. Germline V gene lookup returns CDR1 SGDLS and CDR2 YYNGEE. The CDR3 region has the DNA TGTGCCAGCAGCGTAGCTGGAGTAGCGCTCACCGGGGAGCTGTTTTTT. It is translated as CASSVAGVALTGELFF.

There are a few counts of this clone. This chain connects TRBV19 to TRBJ2-1; no firm D call. CDR1 and CDR2 from the germline V gene are LNHDA and SQIVND (reference sequence). The CDR3 has 12 residues. V was shortened by 3 bases and J by 3 bases, with 3 bases between the two germline ends. CDR3 sequence (DNA): TGTGCCAGTAGTATCCTCTACAATGAGCAGTTCTTC. Translation: CASSILYNEQFF.

The chain joins TRBV28 to TRBJ1-6; D is undetermined. Germline lookup yields CDR1 MDHEN and CDR2 SYDVKM. This CDR3 comprises 15 residues. V was shortened by 7 bases and J by 4 bases, with 14 bases between the two germline ends. As DNA, the CDR3 is TGTGCCAGCACCCGCGGGTTTACTTATAATTCACCCCTCCACTTT. Translation: CASTRGFTYNSPLHF.

The CDR3 here is CASSVREVAYNEQFF. As DNA, the CDR3 is TGTGCCAGCAGTGTCAGAGAGGTCGCCTACAATGAGCAGTTCTTC. The V gene is TRBV9, the J gene TRBJ2-1; no definite D call. Trimming stripped 5 bases from V and 2 bases from J, with 14 bases between. The CDR3 is 15 amino acids. The germline V gene has CDR1 SGDLS and CDR2 YYNGEE.

The rearrangement uses TRBV6-5 and TRBJ2-1; a possible D gene is TRBD1 (6 bases). From germline, CDR1 is MNHEY and CDR2 SVGAGI. CDR3 length: 13 amino acids. Trimming took 6 bases from V and 2 from J, leaving 8 bases between them. The CDR3: CASRQGTYNEQFF. DNA of the CDR3: TGTGCCAGCAGGCAGGGGACCTACAATGAGCAGTTCTTC.

CDR3 coding DNA: TGTGCCAGCAGCTTAGCGTTAGGTGGGCCTTCGAGGGAGCCCCAGCATTTT. Its protein is CASSLALGGPSREPQHF. The chain links TRBV7-9 to TRBJ1-5; D gene unclear. The CDR3 spans 17 residues. V was trimmed by 0 bases and J by 8 bases, leaving 20 bases between them. CDR1 SEHNR and CDR2 FQNEAQ come from the germline V gene (reference sequence).

The chain carries TRBV7-3 and TRBJ2-1; 16 bases line up with TRBD2. Trimming at V came to 5 bases and at J to 8 bases, leaving 6 bases not matched to a gene. This CDR3 is built from 16 residues. Germline lookup yields CDR1 SGHTA and CDR2 FQGTGA. The CDR3 coding sequence is TGTGCCAGCAGCACAACGGGACTAGCGGGAGGGGATGAGCAGTTCTTC. Encoded protein: CASSTTGLAGGDEQFF.

The gene calls are TRBV5-8 and TRBJ2-3; TRBD2 aligns across 9 bases. V shed 1 base and J 5 bases; nucleotides not matched to a gene: 5. This CDR3 spans 15 amino acids. Germline assignment: CDR1 SGHTS and CDR2 YDEGEE. The chain's CDR3 is CASSLRAGGRDTQYF. The CDR3 DNA is TGTGCCAGCAGCTTGAGAGCGGGAGGCCGAGATACGCAGTATTTT.

This clone was picked up one time. This rearrangement joins TRBV3-1 (or the pseudogene TRBV3-2) to TRBJ2-5, with TRBD1 identical over 8 bases. V lost 6 bases to trimming and J lost 4 bases; unmatched junction nucleotides: 7. CDR1 and CDR2 from the germline V gene are LGHDT and YNNKEL (reference sequence). CDR3 length equals 14 residues. The CDR3 DNA follows: TGTGCCAGCAGAGATATTGGACAGGGAGAGACCCAGTACTTC. Translated: CASRDIGQGETQYF.

CDR3 protein: CASSEFGGTDQPQHF. The CDR3 DNA reads as TGTGCCAGCAGTGAATTCGGGGGGACGGATCAGCCCCAGCATTTT. V is TRBV25-1 and J is TRBJ1-5; TRBD1 might be the D (5 bases). The CDR3 spans 15 residues. The V gene's germline CDR1 is MGHDK and CDR2 SYGVNS. Trimming took 1 base from V and 5 from J, leaving 12 bases between them.

The rearrangement links TRBV4-3 to TRBJ2-1; perhaps TRBD2 as D (5 bases). The V gene lost 0 bases and the J gene lost 0 bases, with 9 bases spanning the gap. The CDR3 consists of 16 residues. CDR1 and CDR2 from the germline V gene are LGHNA and YSLEER. CDR3 DNA: TGCGCCAGCAGCCAAGATGAGGGTGTCTCCTACAATGAGCAGTTCTTC. Its protein product is CASSQDEGVSYNEQFF.

This chain links TRBV18 with TRBJ2-7; perhaps TRBD1 as D (5 bases). The V gene's germline CDR1 is KGHSH and CDR2 LQKENI. Trimming took 3 bases from V and 2 from J, leaving 11 bases between them. The CDR3 extends over 14 amino acids. CDR3 sequence reads: CASSPPGIPYEQYF. The CDR3 DNA follows: TGTGCCAGCTCACCTCCAGGGATCCCCTACGAGCAGTACTTC.

The genes are TRBV11-2 and TRBJ2-1; 12 bases agree with TRBD2. Germline V gene lookup returns CDR1 SGHAT and CDR2 FQNNGV. After removal of 0 bases from V and 9 bases from J, the junction contained 9 bases not matched to a gene. The CDR3 consists of 17 residues. The DNA for the CDR3 is TGTGCCAGCAGCTTAGAACTAGCGGGAGGTCGACTGAGTGAGCAGTTCTTC. Translation: CASSLELAGGRLSEQFF.

This chain links TRBV9 with TRBJ2-5; D remains ambiguous. V lost 0 bases and J 5 bases, leaving 8 bases between the germline ends. CDR1 is SGDLS, CDR2 YYNGEE, per germline. The CDR3 runs 13 residues. The chain's CDR3 is CASSVGFGETQYF. The DNA of the CDR3 is TGTGCCAGCAGCGTAGGGTTCGGGGAGACCCAGTACTTC.